The subject of this entry is one T cell receptor (beta chain). The data originate from a study of control samples from healthy donors and cancer patients. From germline, CDR1 is MNHEY and CDR2 SVGAGI. V was shortened by 2 bases and J by 2 bases, with 12 bases between the two germline ends. The CDR3 loop spans 15 amino acids. The data were produced by immunoSEQ multiplex PCR, yet TCRdb's version contains in-frame clones alone and is incomplete. The sample shows 170,000 or so clones, 94% of them seen only once. The J gene is TRBJ1-2, the V gene TRBV6-5, with D possibly TRBD1 on 6 matching bases. This clonotype originated in a woman aged 18 to 35 in good health. Sequencing was carried out using blood. In nucleotides, the CDR3 is TGTGCCAGCAGTTACACCGCAGACAGGAACTATGGCTACACCTTC. Protein: CASSYTADRNYGYTF.